This T cell receptor (beta chain) is from a study of T cells after posttransplantation cyclophosphamide. Study outcomes and limitations: Donor-recipient repertoire similarity was low at 1-2 months, rising over year one. After PTCy, TRB diversity resembled that of CNI/methotrexate controls.

The germline gives CDR1 MDHEN, CDR2 SYDVKM. With V trimmed by 5 bases and J by 0 bases, 5 bases remained unmatched. CDR3 length: 15 residues. Libraries were prepared by immunoSEQ multiplex PCR; TCRdb keeps only in-frame clonotypes and omits some of them. The sample records around 20,000 clones, 98% being singletons. Cells defined as naive were viable CD3+CD4+ or CD3+CD8+ and CCR7+CD45RA+CD45RO-CD95-CD27+CD28+. Peripheral blood was collected from the related graft donor on the marrow donation day. This clone has a single count. Its target is unknown. The sequence came from a man aged 40-55 years in good health, CMV-negative, and a related stem cell transplant donor. Sequencing was carried out using naive CD4+ T cells sorted from PBMCs. This chain links TRBV28 with TRBJ2-3; the match to TRBD1 covers 7 bases. The CDR3 DNA is TGTGCCAGCAGTGGGACAGCCTTTAGCACAGATACGCAGTATTTT. Protein: CASSGTAFSTDTQYF.